These 32 T cell receptor beta chains were sequenced from one sample in a study of immune evolution from preneoplasia to lung adenocarcinoma. Clones were read by immunoSEQ multiplex PCR, and TCRdb kept only the in-frame ones, dropping some. The sample carries fewer than 8,000 clones, about four fifths recorded once. Source material: FFPE invasive lung adenocarcinoma tissue. These receptors came from a person aged 35 to 50 with lung adenocarcinoma.

The chain recombines TRBV6-5 with TRBJ1-2; 8 bases agree with TRBD1. CDR3 size: 15 residues. From germline, CDR1 is MNHEY and CDR2 SVGAGI. V was clipped by 7 bases and J by 5 bases; unmatched bases: 12. CDR3 loop: CASIRQQGVIYGYTF. As DNA, the CDR3 is TGTGCCAGCATCCGCCAACAGGGGGTGATTTATGGCTACACCTTC.

This rearrangement joins TRBV7-6 to TRBJ1-3; 8 bases match TRBD1. The CDR3 has 13 residues. J was trimmed by 10 bases and V by 5 bases; bases with no gene match: 7. Germline CDR1 is SGHVS and CDR2 is FNYEAQ. The CDR3 sequence: CASSPDRGYTIYF. Here the CDR3 DNA reads TGTGCCAGCAGCCCCGACAGGGGATATACCATATATTTT.

The chain joins TRBV18 to TRBJ1-1, with 8 bases identical to TRBD1. The CDR3 sequence is 13 residues long. With 2 bases clipped from V and 4 bases from J, the junction kept 0 bases outside the gene matches. From germline, CDR1 is KGHSH and CDR2 LQKENI. CDR3 residues: CASSPGQGTEAFF. CDR3 in DNA: TGTGCCAGCTCACCAGGACAGGGCACTGAAGCTTTCTTT.

The chain uses TRBV5-4 and TRBJ1-2; no clear D. Germline CDR1 SGHNT, CDR2 YYREEE (reference sequence). V was shortened by 4 bases and J by 0 bases, with 13 bases between the two germline ends. This CDR3 has 15 amino acids. CDR3 loop: CASSLSGSSNYGYTF. Here the CDR3 DNA reads TGTGCCAGCAGCCTCTCGGGCAGCTCTAACTATGGCTACACCTTC.

The chain has TRBV5-4 and TRBJ1-5; possibly TRBD1 for D (5 bases). CDR3 length: 14 amino acids. The germline V and J ends were trimmed by 4 bases and 11 bases, with 19 bases remaining between them. Per germline, CDR1 SGHNT and CDR2 YYREEE (reference sequence). Written as DNA, the CDR3 is TGTGCCAGCAGCCAGACCGGGACTCCAGAGGCCCAGCATTTT. Its translation: CASSQTGTPEAQHF.

The chain links TRBV5-1 to TRBJ2-7; D unresolved. The CDR3 consists of 14 residues. Germline V gene lookup returns CDR1 SGHRS and CDR2 YFSETQ. V was trimmed by 0 bases and J by 0 bases, leaving 7 bases between them. The CDR3 DNA reads TGCGCCAGCAGCTTGGGTGGCGGCTCCTACGAGCAGTACTTC. This codes for CASSLGGGSYEQYF. The full variable domain, in which reference TRBV5-1 and TRBJ2-7 provide the parts outside the CDR3, is KAGVTQTPRYLIKTRGQQVTLSCSPISGHRSVSWYQQTPGQGLQFLFEYFSETQRNKGNFPGRFSGRQFSNSRSEMNVSTLELGDSALYLCASSLGGGSYEQYFGPGTRLTVT.

The chain carries TRBV18 and TRBJ2-2; 7 nucleotides match TRBD1. Germline V gives CDR1 KGHSH, CDR2 LQKENI. CDR3 length equals 14 residues. V shed 2 bases, J shed 5 bases, and the junction held 2 bases outside the gene matches. The CDR3 DNA sequence: TGTGCCAGCTCACCAGTACAGGGGACCGGGGAGCTGTTTTTT. Translated, it gives CASSPVQGTGELFF.

The chain carries TRBV28 and TRBJ2-7; TRBD1 matches at 9 bases. The V segment lost 8 bases and the J segment 3 bases; nucleotides outside the gene matches: 11. Looked up from germline, CDR1 is MDHEN and CDR2 is SYDVKM. The CDR3 length is 15 residues. CDR3: CASRTGTGPYYEQYF. Here the CDR3 DNA reads TGTGCCAGCCGGACCGGGACAGGGCCTTACTACGAGCAGTACTTC. Complete variable domain (other parts from reference TRBV28 and TRBJ2-7): DVKVTQSSRYLVKRTGEKVFLECVQDMDHENMFWYRQDPGLGLRLIYFSYDVKMKEKGDIPEGYSVSREKKERFSLILESASTNQTSMYLCASRTGTGPYYEQYFGPGTRLTVT.

This clone came up once. The chain couples TRBV4-2 to TRBJ1-4, with a tentative D call TRBD1 (6 bases). The CDR3 totals 15 residues. Trimming shortened V by 0 bases and J by 8 bases, and 13 bases separated the two germline ends. Germline V gene sequence: CDR1 LGHNA, CDR2 YNFKEQ. The CDR3, as DNA: TGTGCCAGCAGCCAAGATGAGAACAGGGTGGAAAAACTGTTTTTT. Translating it yields CASSQDENRVEKLFF.

This clone was observed a single time. The gene calls are TRBV5-1 and TRBJ1-1; the D gene is possibly TRBD1 (5 bases). From germline, CDR1 is SGHRS and CDR2 YFSETQ. There are 15 residues in the CDR3. V was trimmed by 4 bases and J by 1 base, leaving 14 bases between them. The CDR3 reads CASSSYRSTNTEAFF. In nucleotides, the CDR3 is TGCGCCAGCAGCAGTTACAGGAGTACGAACACTGAAGCTTTCTTT.

The rearrangement uses TRBV14 and TRBJ2-4; D may be TRBD1 (5 bases). V shed 1 base and J shed 4 bases, with 14 bases lying between them. Germline loops: CDR1 SGHDN, CDR2 FVKESK. This CDR3 comprises 16 residues. The CDR3 here is CASSQGGGQLKNIQYF. The CDR3 nucleotides are TGTGCCAGCAGCCAAGGGGGTGGACAACTAAAAAACATTCAGTACTTC.

In DNA, the CDR3 is TGTGCCAGCAGCTTTAGGGGGGGCTCCTACAATGAGCAGTTCTTC. As protein: CASSFRGGSYNEQFF. The chain has TRBV5-4 and TRBJ2-1; D is possibly TRBD2 (7 bases). The germline V gene has CDR1 SGHNT and CDR2 YYREEE (reference sequence). The CDR3 has 15 amino acids. V lost 2 bases and J 0 bases, leaving 9 bases between the germline ends.

The genes are TRBV7-9 and TRBJ1-3; TRBD1 is a possible D gene (5 bases). V was trimmed by 5 bases and J by 2 bases, leaving 13 bases between them. This CDR3 has 15 residues. Germline CDR1 is SEHNR and CDR2 is FQNEAQ (reference sequence). The CDR3 sequence is CASSPPGGAGNTIYF. The DNA for the CDR3 is TGTGCCAGCAGCCCCCCCGGGGGGGCTGGAAACACCATATATTTT.

The chain has TRBV5-8 and TRBJ2-3; D ambiguous. The V end was cut by 6 bases, the J end by 1 base, with 18 bases between. From germline, CDR1 is SGHTS and CDR2 YDEGEE. The CDR3 totals 16 residues. CDR3 in DNA: TGTGCCAGCACCAAGATGTCCAACTTGGGCACAGATACGCAGTATTTT. It translates to CASTKMSNLGTDTQYF.

This sequence joins TRBV5-5 and TRBJ2-1; 8 bases line up with TRBD1. The CDR3 has 14 amino acids. Trimming at V came to 4 bases and at J to 6 bases, leaving 6 bases not matched to a gene. Germline CDR1 and CDR2: SGHKS and YYEKEE (reference sequence). The CDR3 region has the DNA TGTGCCAGCAGCCTCGGTGGACAGGGCAATGAGCAGTTCTTC. It encodes CASSLGGQGNEQFF.

The chain combines TRBV28 with TRBJ2-7; D is tentatively TRBD1 or TRBD2 (7 bases each). This CDR3 region has 15 residues. V shed 5 bases and J shed 4 bases, with 18 bases lying between them. Germline CDR1 reads MDHEN; CDR2 reads SYDVKM. The CDR3 sequence: CASSTQGGGKYEQYF. The CDR3 bases are TGTGCCAGCAGTACCCAGGGGGGGGGAAAATACGAGCAGTACTTC. Full variable domain (missing parts from reference TRBV28 and TRBJ2-7): DVKVTQSSRYLVKRTGEKVFLECVQDMDHENMFWYRQDPGLGLRLIYFSYDVKMKEKGDIPEGYSVSREKKERFSLILESASTNQTSMYLCASSTQGGGKYEQYFGPGTRLTVT.

This sequence joins TRBV5-1 and TRBJ2-3; tentatively, D is TRBD2 (5 bases). Germline V gene data show CDR1 as SGHRS and CDR2 as YFSETQ. The CDR3 totals 16 residues. Trimming stripped 0 bases from V and 2 bases from J, with 13 bases between. CDR3 protein: CASSLALLGDTDTQYF. CDR3 DNA sequence: TGCGCCAGCAGCTTGGCTTTACTAGGAGACACAGATACGCAGTATTTT.

The chain is built from TRBV20-1 and TRBJ1-2; D is unresolved. V lost 6 bases, J lost 3 bases, and 5 bases lay in between. The CDR3 is 10 amino acids. CDR1 and CDR2 (germline): DFQATT, SNEGSKA (reference sequence). CDR3 nucleotide sequence: TGCAGTGCCTGGGACTATGGCTACACCTTC. As protein: CSAWDYGYTF.

This chain links TRBV25-1 with TRBJ2-3, with D perhaps being TRBD1 or TRBD2 (5 bases each). The CDR3 sequence is 15 residues long. The V gene lost 4 bases and the J gene lost 0 bases, with 11 bases spanning the gap. Germline V gene data show CDR1 as MGHDK and CDR2 as SYGVNS. In DNA form, the CDR3 reads TGTGCCAGCAGTGGACTGAGGGGAAGCACAGATACGCAGTATTTT. Protein product: CASSGLRGSTDTQYF.

The chain uses TRBV6-4 and TRBJ2-3; 7 positions match TRBD2. After removal of 0 bases from V and 4 bases from J, the junction contained 4 bases not matched to a gene. CDR3 length: 15 residues. CDR1 MRHNA and CDR2 SNTAGT come from the germline V gene. Written as DNA, the CDR3 is TGTGCCAGCAGTGACTCTCGCGGGAGCGCAGATACGCAGTATTTT. Encoded protein: CASSDSRGSADTQYF.

This sequence joins TRBV18 and TRBJ1-4; 7 bases are shared with TRBD1. CDR3 length equals 14 residues. With V trimmed by 3 bases and J by 5 bases, 3 bases remained unmatched. In germline, CDR1 is KGHSH, CDR2 LQKENI. CDR3 nucleotide sequence: TGTGCCAGCTCACCGGACAGGCTGAATGAAAAACTGTTTTTT. This gives the protein CASSPDRLNEKLFF.

This clone has only a few counts. V gene TRBV7-3 combines with J gene TRBJ2-1; no firm D call. Germline CDR1 and CDR2: SGHTA and FQGTGA. Trimming pared 1 base from V and 9 bases from J, leaving 7 bases between. The length of the CDR3 is 12 residues. CDR3 nucleotides: TGTGCCAGCAGCTTAAAACCGGGTGAGCAGTTCTTC. Its protein product is CASSLKPGEQFF.

This rearrangement joins TRBV5-1 to TRBJ1-2; D might be TRBD1 (6 bases). The CDR3 has 14 amino acids. Germline CDR1 is SGHRS and CDR2 is YFSETQ. Trimming took off 4 bases at V and 8 bases at J, with 18 bases between the two ends. This CDR3 reads CASSPGQLATGYTF. The CDR3 DNA reads as TGCGCCAGCAGCCCCGGACAGCTAGCAACAGGCTACACCTTC.

V is TRBV30 and J is TRBJ1-4, with a tentative D call TRBD1 (5 bases). The CDR3 runs 12 residues. The V gene's germline CDR1 is GTSNPN and CDR2 SVGIG (reference sequence). V was trimmed by 1 base and J by 11 bases, leaving 11 bases between them. CDR3 sequence reads: CAWSGGKKKLFF. CDR3 nucleotide sequence: TGTGCCTGGAGTGGGGGGAAAAAGAAACTGTTTTTT.

The chain is built from TRBV5-1 and TRBJ2-7, with D perhaps TRBD2 (5 bases). From germline, CDR1 is SGHRS and CDR2 YFSETQ. Trimming removed 7 bases from V and 2 bases from J, with 13 bases in between. There are 13 residues in the CDR3. The CDR3 reads CASGREWTYEQYF. The DNA for the CDR3 is TGCGCCAGCGGACGGGAATGGACCTACGAGCAGTACTTC.

This chain joins TRBV28 and TRBJ1-5, with a tentative D call TRBD1 (5 bases). V lost 8 bases and J lost 3, with 20 bases in between. Germline V gene lookup returns CDR1 MDHEN and CDR2 SYDVKM. The CDR3 is 16 amino acids. CDR3 region: CASQVRGLGYNQPQHF. The CDR3 coding sequence is TGTGCCAGCCAGGTCCGGGGGTTGGGTTACAATCAGCCCCAGCATTTT. Drawing the rest from reference TRBV28 and TRBJ1-5, the complete variable domain is DVKVTQSSRYLVKRTGEKVFLECVQDMDHENMFWYRQDPGLGLRLIYFSYDVKMKEKGDIPEGYSVSREKKERFSLILESASTNQTSMYLCASQVRGLGYNQPQHFGDGTRLSIL.

The CDR3 region has the DNA TGTGCTGGATACCGGCGCGGCCCCAATGAGCAGTTCTTC. Residues: CAGYRRGPNEQFF. The gene calls are TRBV30 and TRBJ2-1; D ambiguous. Germline CDR1 GTSNPN, CDR2 SVGIG (reference sequence). The CDR3 has 13 residues.

V is TRBV4-1 and J is TRBJ1-5; 7 bases are a match to TRBD1. The CDR3 runs to 15 residues. The ends lost 3 bases at V and 4 bases at J; junction bases unmatched: 6. Germline V gene sequence: CDR1 MGHRA, CDR2 YSYEKL. DNA of the CDR3: TGCGCCAGCAGCCAGGCTCGGACAGGTAATCAGCCCCAGCATTTT. It translates to CASSQARTGNQPQHF.

The chain is built from TRBV19 and TRBJ1-2; no firm D call. CDR1 is LNHDA, CDR2 SQIVND, per germline (reference sequence). V lost 6 bases and J 8 bases, leaving 22 bases between the germline ends. The CDR3 contains 15 residues. The CDR3 sequence is CASSLNSLTHLGYTF. CDR3 nucleotide sequence: TGTGCCAGTAGCCTTAACAGCCTAACCCACCTCGGCTACACCTTC. The variable domain in full, completed from reference TRBV19 and TRBJ1-2, reads DGGITQSPKYLFRKEGQNVTLSCEQNLNHDAMYWYRQDPGQGLRLIYYSQIVNDFQKGDIAEGYSVSREKKESFPLTVTSAQKNPTAFYLCASSLNSLTHLGYTFGSGTRLTVV.

V usage is TRBV18 and J usage is TRBJ2-6, with D unresolved. Trimming stripped 6 bases from V and 0 bases from J, with 9 bases between. Germline V CDR1 and CDR2: KGHSH, LQKENI. CDR3 size: 15 residues. The CDR3 DNA reads as TGTGCCAGCTCGCCAAGTATCTCTGGGGCCAACGTCCTGACTTTC. It encodes CASSPSISGANVLTF.

The J gene is TRBJ2-2, the V gene TRBV2; D might be TRBD2 (6 bases). Trimming removed 6 bases from V and 5 bases from J, with 13 bases in between. The germline V gene encodes CDR1 SNHLY and CDR2 FYNNEI. This CDR3 comprises 14 residues. The CDR3 protein is CASSQEAGTGELFF. CDR3 bases: TGTGCCAGCAGCCAAGAGGCGGGGACCGGGGAGCTGTTTTTT.

The rearrangement links TRBV6-4 to TRBJ2-3; 8 bases map to TRBD1. CDR1 and CDR2 (germline): MRHNA, SNTAGT. The length of the CDR3 is 14 residues. J was trimmed by 2 bases and V by 6 bases; bases with no gene match: 4. As DNA, the CDR3 is TGTGCCAGCAGCAGACAGGGGTCCACAGATACGCAGTATTTT. Residues: CASSRQGSTDTQYF.